The 31 T cell receptor beta chains in this list originate from one sample, sequenced in a study of T cells after somatic rescue of genetic block. The assay was immunoSEQ multiplex PCR, and TCRdb's table has in-frame clones only and misses some. The table records 85,000 to 100,000 clones, about 90% of them present only once. The sample comprised peripheral blood mononuclear cells (PBMCs). Receptor source: a woman aged 18-35 years.

The rearrangement uses TRBV27 and TRBJ1-2; TRBD1 agrees at 8 bases. V shed 5 bases, J shed 1 base, and the junction held 9 bases outside the gene matches. Germline CDR1 and CDR2: MNHEY and SMNVEV (reference sequence). The CDR3 totals 16 residues. For the CDR3, the DNA is TGTGCCAGCAGTCCAACCTCGACAGGGGTTAACTATGGCTACACCTTC. Protein: CASSPTSTGVNYGYTF.

The chain couples TRBV5-1 to TRBJ2-1; TRBD1 matches 9 bases. J was trimmed by 4 bases and V by 4 bases; bases with no gene match: 9. The germline CDR1 and CDR2 sequences are SGHRS and YFSETQ. The CDR3 contains 16 residues. The CDR3 protein is CASSPRTGENYNEQFF. The CDR3 DNA follows: TGCGCCAGCAGCCCTAGGACAGGGGAAAATTACAATGAGCAGTTCTTC. Together with reference TRBV5-1 and TRBJ2-1, the CDR3 gives the full variable domain: KAGVTQTPRYLIKTRGQQVTLSCSPISGHRSVSWYQQTPGQGLQFLFEYFSETQRNKGNFPGRFSGRQFSNSRSEMNVSTLELGDSALYLCASSPRTGENYNEQFFGPGTRLTVL.

The rearrangement joins TRBV6-1 to TRBJ1-2, with D hard to call. CDR3 size: 13 residues. V shed 8 bases and J shed 4 bases, with 14 bases lying between them. Germline V gene lookup returns CDR1 MNHNS and CDR2 SASEGT. The CDR3 sequence: CASGSGWGYGYTF. As DNA, the CDR3 is TGTGCCAGCGGCTCGGGTTGGGGCTATGGCTACACCTTC.

The rearrangement uses TRBV19 and TRBJ2-1; 7 bases align to TRBD2. Germline V gene data show CDR1 as LNHDA and CDR2 as SQIVND (reference sequence). Trimming removed 5 bases from V and 3 bases from J; junction bases left unmatched: 4. The CDR3 covers 14 residues. The DNA of the CDR3 is TGTGCCAGTAGTGATCTAGCGGTCTACAATGAGCAGTTCTTC. Residues: CASSDLAVYNEQFF.

This chain connects TRBV5-1 to TRBJ2-1, with TRBD2 matching 7 bases. Per the germline V gene, CDR1 is SGHRS and CDR2 is YFSETQ. V shed 4 bases, J shed 9 bases, and the junction held 10 bases outside the gene matches. The CDR3 spans 14 residues. The CDR3 sequence is CASSGVGLVAEQFF. CDR3 DNA sequence: TGCGCCAGCAGCGGCGTAGGACTAGTAGCTGAGCAGTTCTTC.

With respect to this clone: An end of the junction does not agree with germline; a read error may underlie this. The chain uses TRBV7-7 and TRBJ2-4; TRBD1 matches at 10 bases. CDR3 size: 15 residues. Germline-derived CDR1 and CDR2 are SSHAT and FNYEAQ (reference sequence). The CDR3 loop is CASSQSGTGVGIQYF. CDR3 bases: TGTGCTAGCAGCCAATCCGGGACAGGGGTGGGCATTCAGTACTTC.

V is TRBV4-2 and J is TRBJ1-3, with 7 positions matching TRBD1. V lost 8 bases and J lost 0; bases outside the gene matches: 10. Germline V CDR1 and CDR2: LGHNA, YNFKEQ. The length of the CDR3 is 16 residues. The CDR3 DNA follows: TGTGCCAGCCGGGAATGGACAGGCAGCTCTGGAAACACCATATATTTT. Its translation is CASREWTGSSGNTIYF.

The J gene is TRBJ1-2, the V gene TRBV28; possible D gene TRBD1, 5 bases. Trimming took 4 bases from V and 8 from J, leaving 8 bases between them. Germline values: CDR1 MDHEN, CDR2 SYDVKM. The CDR3 has 11 residues. The CDR3 here is CASSWGRGYTF. DNA of the CDR3: TGTGCCAGCAGTTGGGGACGAGGCTACACCTTC.

V is TRBV5-4 and J is TRBJ2-1; weak D call: TRBD2 (5 bases). Looked up from germline, CDR1 is SGHNT and CDR2 is YYREEE (reference sequence). The CDR3 sequence is 15 residues long. V dropped 3 bases and J dropped 1 base, with 11 bases sitting between them. The CDR3 bases are TGTGCCAGCAGCTATAGCCAGCGGTCCTACAATGAGCAGTTCTTC. Translated: CASSYSQRSYNEQFF. Full variable domain (rest looked up from reference TRBV5-4 and TRBJ2-1): ETGVTQSPTHLIKTRGQQVTLRCSSQSGHNTVSWYQQALGQGPQFIFQYYREEENGRGNFPPRFSGLQFPNYSSELNVNALELDDSALYLCASSYSQRSYNEQFFGPGTRLTVL.

This clone has a single count. This chain connects TRBV14 to TRBJ2-1, with D unresolved. The V end lost 3 bases, the J end lost 6 bases, and 3 bases lay between the germline ends. There are 11 residues in the CDR3. Germline lookup yields CDR1 SGHDN and CDR2 FVKESK. CDR3 residues: CASSHANEQFF. The CDR3 region has the DNA TGTGCCAGCAGCCACGCCAATGAGCAGTTCTTC.

The chain recombines TRBV5-1 with TRBJ1-6, with 7 bases lining up with TRBD1. J lost 9 bases, V lost 0 bases, and 6 bases had no gene match. CDR1 is SGHRS and CDR2 is YFSETQ in the germline V gene. CDR3 size: 15 residues. The CDR3 spells CASSLAQGTGSPLHF. The CDR3 DNA reads as TGCGCCAGCAGCTTGGCACAGGGGACGGGTTCACCCCTCCACTTT.

V and J are TRBV9 and TRBJ1-1; no clear D. Trimming removed 3 bases from V and 5 bases from J, with 8 bases in between. The germline V gene encodes CDR1 SGDLS and CDR2 YYNGEE. CDR3 length: 12 amino acids. The CDR3 sequence: CASSGLGTEAFF. DNA for the CDR3: TGTGCCAGCAGCGGGCTGGGGACTGAAGCTTTCTTT.

CDR3 coding DNA: TGTGCCAGCAGCCCCCTGGGGACTAGCGCCATCCTAGGAGGCGGGGAGCTGTTTTTT. Protein sequence: CASSPLGTSAILGGGELFF. V usage is TRBV28 and J usage is TRBJ2-2, with 10 bases that match TRBD2. Germline trimming cut 6 bases from V and 7 bases from J; bases unmatched to any gene: 20. The CDR3 loop spans 19 amino acids. The germline V gene has CDR1 MDHEN and CDR2 SYDVKM.

This chain joins TRBV2 and TRBJ1-1, with 8 bases that match TRBD1. The V gene end was trimmed by 4 bases and the J gene end by 0 bases; junction bases not matched to a gene: 10. CDR1 is SNHLY and CDR2 is FYNNEI in the germline V gene. The CDR3 extends over 17 amino acids. The CDR3, as DNA: TGTGCCAGCAGTGCGCCGGGACAGGTCACCCTGAACACTGAAGCTTTCTTT. It specifies CASSAPGQVTLNTEAFF.

The chain has TRBV6-5 and TRBJ2-5; no clear D gene. Germline CDR1 and CDR2: MNHEY and SVGAGI. The V and J ends lost 5 bases and 5 bases respectively, with 6 bases between them. This CDR3 contains 11 residues. This CDR3 reads CASSASETQYF. DNA of the CDR3: TGTGCCAGCAGTGCGAGTGAGACCCAGTACTTC.

V is TRBV19 and J is TRBJ2-7; D is ambiguous. V was shortened by 6 bases and J by 0 bases, with 12 bases between the two germline ends. The CDR3 runs to 14 residues. The germline gives CDR1 LNHDA, CDR2 SQIVND (reference sequence). Written as DNA, the CDR3 is TGTGCCAGTAGGAGGACGGCGAGCTCCTACGAGCAGTACTTC. This gives the protein CASRRTASSYEQYF. Full variable domain (remainder filled in from reference TRBV19 and TRBJ2-7): DGGITQSPKYLFRKEGQNVTLSCEQNLNHDAMYWYRQDPGQGLRLIYYSQIVNDFQKGDIAEGYSVSREKKESFPLTVTSAQKNPTAFYLCASRRTASSYEQYFGPGTRLTVT.

The count of this clone is one. The junction does not match germline at one end; this may be a read error. V gene TRBV7-7 combines with J gene TRBJ2-1; D not resolved. The germline gives CDR1 SSHAT, CDR2 FNYEAQ (reference sequence). The length of the CDR3 is 16 residues. CDR3 sequence (DNA): TGTGCTAGCAGCCCTACATTTGTTACTGCATACAATGAGCAGTTCTTC. Translated: CASSPTFVTAYNEQFF.

The chain recombines TRBV6-6 with TRBJ1-2; D is possibly TRBD1 (6 bases). Germline V gene lookup returns CDR1 MNHNY and CDR2 SVGAGI (reference sequence). CDR3 length: 14 amino acids. V was trimmed by 5 bases and J by 4 bases, leaving 14 bases between them. The CDR3 coding sequence is TGTGCCAGCAGTCCAGGGGCCCCGATCTATGGCTACACCTTC. Its translation: CASSPGAPIYGYTF.

The V and J genes are TRBV27 and TRBJ1-5; the D gene is possibly TRBD1 (5 bases). Trimming took off 7 bases at V and 3 bases at J, with 10 bases between the two ends. The CDR3 covers 13 residues. Germline V lookup: CDR1 MNHEY, CDR2 SMNVEV (reference sequence). The CDR3 nucleotides are TGTGCCAGCACCGGGGCGATCAATCAGCCCCAGCATTTT. Protein product: CASTGAINQPQHF.

The chain employs TRBV19 and TRBJ2-2, with D uncertain. Trimming shortened V by 3 bases and J by 0 bases, and 8 bases separated the two germline ends. Per the germline V gene, CDR1 is LNHDA and CDR2 is SQIVND (reference sequence). The CDR3 consists of 15 residues. The chain's CDR3 is CASSMTGTNTGELFF. CDR3 coding DNA: TGTGCCAGTAGTATGACCGGAACGAACACCGGGGAGCTGTTTTTT.

This chain connects TRBV5-1 to TRBJ2-1, with a possible D match to TRBD1 (5 bases). V lost 0 bases and J lost 5, with 12 bases in between. CDR1 SGHRS and CDR2 YFSETQ come from the germline V gene. This CDR3 region has 15 residues. The CDR3 DNA sequence: TGCGCCAGCAGCTTGGGGCAGGGTACCAACAATGAGCAGTTCTTC. Its translation: CASSLGQGTNNEQFF. The full variable domain, with the rest looked up from reference TRBV5-1 and TRBJ2-1, is KAGVTQTPRYLIKTRGQQVTLSCSPISGHRSVSWYQQTPGQGLQFLFEYFSETQRNKGNFPGRFSGRQFSNSRSEMNVSTLELGDSALYLCASSLGQGTNNEQFFGPGTRLTVL.

The chain couples TRBV4-3 to TRBJ1-2, with 7 bases matching TRBD1. Germline V gene data show CDR1 as LGHNA and CDR2 as YSLEER. The CDR3 has 15 residues. V trimming: 3 bases; J trimming: 6 bases; junction bases outside the gene matches: 10. CDR3 region: CASSHSRDSRHGYTF. The CDR3 DNA sequence: TGCGCCAGCAGCCATTCTCGGGACAGTAGGCATGGCTACACCTTC.

V and J are TRBV18 and TRBJ1-5, with 9 bases aligning to TRBD1. The CDR3 length is 14 residues. After removal of 5 bases from V and 6 bases from J, the junction contained 5 bases not matched to a gene. The germline V gene has CDR1 KGHSH and CDR2 LQKENI. The CDR3 nucleotides are TGTGCCAGCTCAGAGGGACAGGGATTTCAGCCCCAGCATTTT. It encodes CASSEGQGFQPQHF. Drawing the rest from reference TRBV18 and TRBJ1-5, the complete variable domain is NAGVMQNPRHLVRRRGQEARLRCSPMKGHSHVYWYRQLPEEGLKFMVYLQKENIIDESGMPKERFSAEFPKEGPSILRIQQVVRGDSAAYFCASSEGQGFQPQHFGDGTRLSIL.

This rearrangement joins TRBV10-1 to TRBJ2-3; D gene ambiguous. Trimming took 5 bases from V and 2 from J, leaving 5 bases between them. There are 12 residues in the CDR3. Germline V CDR1 and CDR2: WNHNN, SYGVQD (reference sequence). The CDR3 bases are TGCGCCAGCAGTCCACACACAGATACGCAGTATTTT. Its translation is CASSPHTDTQYF.

The J gene is TRBJ1-3, the V gene TRBV5-1; 7 bases map to TRBD1. Trimming cost V 3 bases and J 10 bases; bases outside gene matches: 7. The V gene's germline CDR1 is SGHRS and CDR2 YFSETQ. The CDR3 runs 13 residues. In DNA form, the CDR3 reads TGCGCCAGCAGCTCCGGACAGGTCGGGACCATATATTTT. Translation gives CASSSGQVGTIYF.

The gene calls are TRBV28 and TRBJ2-2, with D maybe TRBD1 (5 bases). The CDR3 runs to 12 residues. V lost 6 bases, J lost 4 bases, and 6 bases lay in between. Looked up from germline, CDR1 is MDHEN and CDR2 is SYDVKM. DNA for the CDR3: TGTGCCAGCAGCAGGGCCACCGGGGAGCTGTTTTTT. This gives the protein CASSRATGELFF. The full variable domain, its missing parts supplied by reference TRBV28 and TRBJ2-2, is DVKVTQSSRYLVKRTGEKVFLECVQDMDHENMFWYRQDPGLGLRLIYFSYDVKMKEKGDIPEGYSVSREKKERFSLILESASTNQTSMYLCASSRATGELFFGEGSRLTVL.

The chain has TRBV5-1 and TRBJ2-7, with 8 bases aligning to TRBD1. From germline, CDR1 is SGHRS and CDR2 YFSETQ. Trimming cost V 4 bases and J 2 bases; bases outside gene matches: 5. The CDR3 is made up of 14 amino acids. The CDR3 nucleotides read TGCGCCAGCAGCCCCGACAGGGGACCCTACGAGCAGTACTTC. It translates to CASSPDRGPYEQYF.

The chain links TRBV7-3 to TRBJ1-5; D remains ambiguous. CDR1 is SGHTA and CDR2 is FQGTGA in the germline V gene. V was trimmed by 6 bases and J by 4 bases, leaving 10 bases between them. The CDR3 is 13 residues long. CDR3: CASSLGPNQPQHF. In nucleotides, the CDR3 is TGTGCCAGCAGTTTGGGTCCGAATCAGCCCCAGCATTTT.

The V and J genes are TRBV28 and TRBJ1-1, with D hard to call. V shed 6 bases and J shed 5 bases, with 7 bases lying between them. This CDR3 is built from 11 residues. Germline lookup yields CDR1 MDHEN and CDR2 SYDVKM. The CDR3 coding sequence is TGTGCCAGCAGCTTCCTGACTGAAGCTTTCTTT. Translation gives CASSFLTEAFF.

The J gene is TRBJ2-7, the V gene TRBV7-8, with TRBD2 matching over 9 bases. The trim removed 5 bases at V and 11 bases at J, leaving 7 bases unmatched. There are 12 residues in the CDR3. Germline assignment: CDR1 SGHVS and CDR2 FQNEAQ. The CDR3 nucleotides read TGTGCCAGCAGCGGGGTAGCGGGAGTCAAGTACTTC. It specifies CASSGVAGVKYF.

This chain joins TRBV15 and TRBJ2-7, with D unclear. CDR3 length equals 15 residues. Trimming took off 3 bases at V and 0 bases at J, with 12 bases between the two ends. Germline V gene data show CDR1 as LNHNV and CDR2 as YYDKDF (reference sequence). The CDR3 sequence is CATSRSNPASYEQYF. As DNA, the CDR3 is TGTGCCACCAGCAGGTCCAATCCAGCCTCCTACGAGCAGTACTTC.